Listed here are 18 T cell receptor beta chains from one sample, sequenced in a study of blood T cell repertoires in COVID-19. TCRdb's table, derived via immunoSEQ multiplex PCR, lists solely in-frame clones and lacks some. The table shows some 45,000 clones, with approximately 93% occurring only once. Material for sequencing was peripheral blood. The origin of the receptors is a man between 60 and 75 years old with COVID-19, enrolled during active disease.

Here the CDR3 reads CASSFLGQDQPQHF. In DNA, the CDR3 is TGTGCCAGCAGCTTCCTTGGACAGGATCAGCCCCAGCATTTT. This rearrangement joins TRBV11-2 to TRBJ1-5; 7 bases fit TRBD1. CDR1 and CDR2 from the germline V gene are SGHAT and FQNNGV. V trimming: 3 bases; J trimming: 5 bases; junction bases outside the gene matches: 4. The CDR3 has 14 residues.

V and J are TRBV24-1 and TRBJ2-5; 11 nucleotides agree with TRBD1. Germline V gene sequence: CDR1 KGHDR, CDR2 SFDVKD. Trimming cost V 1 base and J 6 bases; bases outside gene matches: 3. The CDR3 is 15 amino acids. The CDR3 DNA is TGTGCCACCAGTGATTTAGGGACAGGGGGAAAGACCCAGTACTTC. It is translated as CATSDLGTGGKTQYF.

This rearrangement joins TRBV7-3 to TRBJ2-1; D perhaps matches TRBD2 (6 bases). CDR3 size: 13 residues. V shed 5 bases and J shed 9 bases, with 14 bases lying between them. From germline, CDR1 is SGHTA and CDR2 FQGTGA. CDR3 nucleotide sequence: TGTGCCAGCAGCCCCATCCTGGGGGGTGAGCAGTTCTTC. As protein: CASSPILGGEQFF.

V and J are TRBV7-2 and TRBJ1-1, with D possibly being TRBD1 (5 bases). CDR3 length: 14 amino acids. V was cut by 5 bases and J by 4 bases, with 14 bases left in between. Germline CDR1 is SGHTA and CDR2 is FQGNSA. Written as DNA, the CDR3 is TGTGCCAGCAGCGCCCCAGGGAGGGGCACTGAAGCTTTCTTT. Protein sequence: CASSAPGRGTEAFF.

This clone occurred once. The CDR3, as DNA: TGTGCCAGCGTCCGGACAGGGGGGCCCTACGAGCAGTACTTC. Amino acids: CASVRTGGPYEQYF. The chain has TRBV6-5 and TRBJ2-7; TRBD1 aligns across 10 bases. Losses at the gene ends were 8 bases for V and 2 bases for J; bases not matched to a gene: 6. Germline V gives CDR1 MNHEY, CDR2 SVGAGI. The length of the CDR3 is 14 residues.

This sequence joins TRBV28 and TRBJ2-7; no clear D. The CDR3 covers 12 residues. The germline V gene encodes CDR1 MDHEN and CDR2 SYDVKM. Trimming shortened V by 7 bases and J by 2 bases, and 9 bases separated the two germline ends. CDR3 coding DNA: TGTGCCAGCAATAAGAACACCTACGAGCAGTACTTC. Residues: CASNKNTYEQYF.

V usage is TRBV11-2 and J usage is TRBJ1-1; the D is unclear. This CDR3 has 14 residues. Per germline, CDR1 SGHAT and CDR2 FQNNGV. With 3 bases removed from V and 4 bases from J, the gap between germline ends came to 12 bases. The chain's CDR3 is CASSLGSLATEAFF. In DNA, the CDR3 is TGTGCCAGCAGCTTGGGCAGTCTTGCCACTGAAGCTTTCTTT. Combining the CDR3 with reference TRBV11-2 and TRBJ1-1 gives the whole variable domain EAGVAQSPRYKIIEKRQSVAFWCNPISGHATLYWYQQILGQGPKLLIQFQNNGVVDDSQLPKDRFSAERLKGVDSTLKIQPAKLEDSAVYLCASSLGSLATEAFFGQGTRLTVV.

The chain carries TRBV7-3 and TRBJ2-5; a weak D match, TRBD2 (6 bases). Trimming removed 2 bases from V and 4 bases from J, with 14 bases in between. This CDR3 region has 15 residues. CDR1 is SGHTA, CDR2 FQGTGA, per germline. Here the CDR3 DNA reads TGTGCCAGCAGCTTATCAGGGAGGTTGGGAGAGACCCAGTACTTC. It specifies CASSLSGRLGETQYF. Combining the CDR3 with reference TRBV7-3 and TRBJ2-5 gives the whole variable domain GAGVSQTPSNKVTEKGKYVELRCDPISGHTALYWYRQSLGQGPEFLIYFQGTGAADDSGLPNDRFFAVRPEGSVSTLKIQRTERGDSAVYLCASSLSGRLGETQYFGPGTRLLVL.

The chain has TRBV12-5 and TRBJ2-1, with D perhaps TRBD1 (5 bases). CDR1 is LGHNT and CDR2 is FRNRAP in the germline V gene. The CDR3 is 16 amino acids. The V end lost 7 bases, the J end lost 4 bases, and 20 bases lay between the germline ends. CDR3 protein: CASAPSWAQEYNEQFF. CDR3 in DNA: TGTGCTAGTGCCCCCTCATGGGCACAGGAATACAATGAGCAGTTCTTC.

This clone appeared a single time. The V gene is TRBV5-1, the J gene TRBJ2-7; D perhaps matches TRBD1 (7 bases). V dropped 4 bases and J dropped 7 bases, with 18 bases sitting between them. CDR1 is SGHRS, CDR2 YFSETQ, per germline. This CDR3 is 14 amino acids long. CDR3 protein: CASSHGQAAGEQYF. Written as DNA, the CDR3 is TGCGCCAGCAGCCATGGACAGGCCGCGGGGGAGCAGTACTTC.

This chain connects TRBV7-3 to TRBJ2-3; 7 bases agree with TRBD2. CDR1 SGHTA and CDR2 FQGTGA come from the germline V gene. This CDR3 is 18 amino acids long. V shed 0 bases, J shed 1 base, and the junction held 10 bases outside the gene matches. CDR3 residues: CASSLTGGTKARTDTQYF. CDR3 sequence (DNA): TGTGCCAGCAGCTTAACGGGCGGGACTAAGGCCCGCACAGATACGCAGTATTTT. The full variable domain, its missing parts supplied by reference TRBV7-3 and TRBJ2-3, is GAGVSQTPSNKVTEKGKYVELRCDPISGHTALYWYRQSLGQGPEFLIYFQGTGAADDSGLPNDRFFAVRPEGSVSTLKIQRTERGDSAVYLCASSLTGGTKARTDTQYFGPGTRLTVL.

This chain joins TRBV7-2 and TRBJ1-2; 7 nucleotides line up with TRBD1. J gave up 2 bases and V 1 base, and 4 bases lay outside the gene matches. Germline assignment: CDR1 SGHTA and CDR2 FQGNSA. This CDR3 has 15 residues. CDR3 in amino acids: CASSLGGQRNYGYTF. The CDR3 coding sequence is TGTGCCAGCAGCTTAGGGGGACAGAGGAACTATGGCTACACCTTC.

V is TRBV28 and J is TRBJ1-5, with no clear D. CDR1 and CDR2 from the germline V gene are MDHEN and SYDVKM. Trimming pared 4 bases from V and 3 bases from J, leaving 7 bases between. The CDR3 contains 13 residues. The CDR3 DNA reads TGTGCCAGCAGTTCCAATCACAATCAGCCCCAGCATTTT. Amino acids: CASSSNHNQPQHF.

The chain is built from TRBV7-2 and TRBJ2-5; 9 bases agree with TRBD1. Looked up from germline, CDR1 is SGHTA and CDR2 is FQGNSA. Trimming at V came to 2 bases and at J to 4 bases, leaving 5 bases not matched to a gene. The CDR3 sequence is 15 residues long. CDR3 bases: TGTGCCAGCAGCTTAACAGGGGGCAGGGGAGAGACCCAGTACTTC. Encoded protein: CASSLTGGRGETQYF.

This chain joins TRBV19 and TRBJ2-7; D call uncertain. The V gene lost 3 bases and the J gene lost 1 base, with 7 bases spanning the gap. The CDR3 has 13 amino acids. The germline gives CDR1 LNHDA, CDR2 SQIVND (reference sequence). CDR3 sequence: CASSISPSYEQYF. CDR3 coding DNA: TGTGCCAGTAGTATTAGTCCTTCCTACGAGCAGTACTTC.

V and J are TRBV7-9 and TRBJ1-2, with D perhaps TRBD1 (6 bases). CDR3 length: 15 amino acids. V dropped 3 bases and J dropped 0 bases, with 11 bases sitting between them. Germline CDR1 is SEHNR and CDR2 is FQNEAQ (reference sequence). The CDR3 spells CASSFMGAANYGYTF. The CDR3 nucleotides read TGTGCCAGCAGCTTCATGGGGGCCGCTAACTATGGCTACACCTTC.

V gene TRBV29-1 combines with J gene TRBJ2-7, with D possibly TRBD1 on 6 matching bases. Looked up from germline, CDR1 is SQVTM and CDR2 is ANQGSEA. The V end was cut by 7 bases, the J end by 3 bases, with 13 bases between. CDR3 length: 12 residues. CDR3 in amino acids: CSARGQFYEQYF. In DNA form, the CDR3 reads TGCAGCGCCCGGGGACAATTCTACGAGCAGTACTTC.

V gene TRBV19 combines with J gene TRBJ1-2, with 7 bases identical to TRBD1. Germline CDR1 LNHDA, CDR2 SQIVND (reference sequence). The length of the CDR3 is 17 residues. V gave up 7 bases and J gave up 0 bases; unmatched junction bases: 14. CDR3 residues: CASTGNNGQDPNYGYTF. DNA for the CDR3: TGTGCCAGTACCGGGAACAACGGACAGGACCCTAACTATGGCTACACCTTC.